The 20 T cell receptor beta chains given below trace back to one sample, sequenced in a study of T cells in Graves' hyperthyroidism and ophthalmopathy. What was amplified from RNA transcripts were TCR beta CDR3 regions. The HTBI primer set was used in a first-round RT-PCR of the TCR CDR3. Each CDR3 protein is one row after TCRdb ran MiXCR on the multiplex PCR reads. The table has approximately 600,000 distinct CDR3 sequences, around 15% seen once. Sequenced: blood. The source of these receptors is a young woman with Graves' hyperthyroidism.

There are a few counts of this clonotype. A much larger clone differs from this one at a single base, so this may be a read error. CDR3 coding DNA: TGTGCCAGCAGCCAATACTTGAGCTCCTACAATGAGCAGTTCTTC. This encodes CASSQYLSSYNEQFF. V usage is TRBV6-1 and J usage is TRBJ2-1, with no clear D. This CDR3 comprises 15 residues. V was pared by 6 bases and J by 0 bases, with 12 bases between. Germline V gene lookup returns CDR1 MNHNS and CDR2 SASEGT.

CDR3 DNA: TGTGCCAGCAGTGCGGCGGTTTGGCGTCAGTTCATAGCCAAAAACATTCAGTACTTC. It specifies CASSAAVWRQFIAKNIQYF. The chain couples TRBV6-1 to TRBJ2-4; D gene uncertain. Between the trimmed V and J ends, which lost 4 bases and 0 bases, there was a span of 22 bases. Germline V gene sequence: CDR1 MNHNS, CDR2 SASEGT. The CDR3 totals 19 residues.

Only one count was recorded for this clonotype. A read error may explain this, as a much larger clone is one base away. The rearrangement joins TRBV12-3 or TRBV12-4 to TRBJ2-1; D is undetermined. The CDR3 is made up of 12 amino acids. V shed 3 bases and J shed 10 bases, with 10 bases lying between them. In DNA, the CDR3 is TGTGCCAGCAGTTTTAAAGGCAACGAGCAGTTCTTC. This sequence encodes CASSFKGNEQFF.

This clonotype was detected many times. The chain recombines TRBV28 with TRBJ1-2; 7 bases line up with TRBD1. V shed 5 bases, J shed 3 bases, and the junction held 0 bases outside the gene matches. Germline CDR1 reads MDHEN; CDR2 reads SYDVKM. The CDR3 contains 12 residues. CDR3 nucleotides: TGTGCCAGCAGTCAGGGGGACTATGGCTACACCTTC. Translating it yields CASSQGDYGYTF.

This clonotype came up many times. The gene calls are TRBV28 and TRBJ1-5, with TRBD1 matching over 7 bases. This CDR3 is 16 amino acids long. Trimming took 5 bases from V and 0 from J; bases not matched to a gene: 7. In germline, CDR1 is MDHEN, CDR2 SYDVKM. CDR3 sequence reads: CASSPSTGHSNQPQHF. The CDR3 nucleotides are TGTGCCAGCAGTCCCTCGACAGGGCATAGCAATCAGCCCCAGCATTTT.

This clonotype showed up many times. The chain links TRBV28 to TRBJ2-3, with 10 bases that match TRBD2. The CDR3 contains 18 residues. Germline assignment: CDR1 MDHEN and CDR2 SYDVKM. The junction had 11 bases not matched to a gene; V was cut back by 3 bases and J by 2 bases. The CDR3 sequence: CASSFVWLAGVSTDTQYF. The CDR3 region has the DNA TGTGCCAGCAGTTTCGTCTGGCTAGCGGGAGTTTCCACAGATACGCAGTATTTT.

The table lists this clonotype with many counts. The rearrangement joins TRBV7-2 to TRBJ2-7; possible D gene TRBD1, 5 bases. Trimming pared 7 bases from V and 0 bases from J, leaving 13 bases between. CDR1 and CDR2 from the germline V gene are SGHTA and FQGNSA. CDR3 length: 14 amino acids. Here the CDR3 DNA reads TGTGCCAGCAAAATGGACAAAGCCTCCTACGAGCAGTACTTC. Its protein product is CASKMDKASYEQYF.

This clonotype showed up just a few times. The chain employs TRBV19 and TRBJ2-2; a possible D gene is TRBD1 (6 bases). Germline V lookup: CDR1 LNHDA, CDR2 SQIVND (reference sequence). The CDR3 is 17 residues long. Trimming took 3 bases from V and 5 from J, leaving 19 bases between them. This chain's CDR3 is CASSIIKQGDLTGELFF. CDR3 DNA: TGTGCCAGTAGTATCATTAAACAGGGTGACCTTACCGGGGAGCTGTTTTTT.

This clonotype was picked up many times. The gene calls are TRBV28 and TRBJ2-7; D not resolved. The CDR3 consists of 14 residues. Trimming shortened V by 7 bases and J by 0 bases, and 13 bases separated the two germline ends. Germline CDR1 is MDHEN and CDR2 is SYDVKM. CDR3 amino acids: CASKATESSYEQYF. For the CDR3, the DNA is TGTGCCAGCAAAGCCACAGAGAGCTCCTACGAGCAGTACTTC.

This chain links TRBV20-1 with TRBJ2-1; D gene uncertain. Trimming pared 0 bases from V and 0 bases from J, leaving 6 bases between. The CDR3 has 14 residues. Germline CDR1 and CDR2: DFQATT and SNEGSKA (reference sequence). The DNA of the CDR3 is TGCAGTGCTAGAGACTGGGGCTCCTACAATGAGCAGTTCTTC. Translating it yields CSARDWGSYNEQFF.

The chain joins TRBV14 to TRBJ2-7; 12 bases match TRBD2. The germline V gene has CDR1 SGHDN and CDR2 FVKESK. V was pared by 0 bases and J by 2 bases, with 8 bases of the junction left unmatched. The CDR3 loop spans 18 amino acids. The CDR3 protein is CASSQDPRTSGTPYEQYF. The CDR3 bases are TGTGCCAGCAGCCAAGATCCCAGGACTAGCGGGACTCCCTACGAGCAGTACTTC. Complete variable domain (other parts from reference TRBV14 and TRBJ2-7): EAGVTQFPSHSVIEKGQTVTLRCDPISGHDNLYWYRRVMGKEIKFLLHFVKESKQDESGMPNNRFLAERTGGTYSTLKVQPAELEDSGVYFCASSQDPRTSGTPYEQYFGPGTRLTVT.

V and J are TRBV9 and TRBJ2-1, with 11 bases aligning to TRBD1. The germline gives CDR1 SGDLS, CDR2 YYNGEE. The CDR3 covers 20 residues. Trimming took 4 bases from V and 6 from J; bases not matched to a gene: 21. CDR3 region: CASSPDPFTRSGTGGNEQFF. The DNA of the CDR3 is TGTGCCAGCAGCCCAGACCCTTTTACGCGATCCGGGACAGGGGGCAATGAGCAGTTCTTC.

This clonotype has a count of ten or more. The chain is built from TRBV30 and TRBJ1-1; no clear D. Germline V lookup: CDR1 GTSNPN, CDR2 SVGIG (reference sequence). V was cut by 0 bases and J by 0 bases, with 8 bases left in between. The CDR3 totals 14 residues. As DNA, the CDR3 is TGTGCCTGGAGTGTGGTTCCTATGAACACTGAAGCTTTCTTT. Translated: CAWSVVPMNTEAFF.

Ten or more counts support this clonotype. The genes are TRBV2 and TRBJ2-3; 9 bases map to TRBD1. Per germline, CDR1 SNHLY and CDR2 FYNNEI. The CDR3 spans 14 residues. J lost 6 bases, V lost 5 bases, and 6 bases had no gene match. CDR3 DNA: TGTGCCAGCAGTACCCGACAGGGGGGGGATACGCAGTATTTT. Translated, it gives CASSTRQGGDTQYF. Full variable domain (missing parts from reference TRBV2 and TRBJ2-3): EPEVTQTPSHQVTQMGQEVILRCVPISNHLYFYWYRQILGQKVEFLVSFYNNEISEKSEIFDDQFSVERPDGSNFTLKIRSTKLEDSAMYFCASSTRQGGDTQYFGPGTRLTVL.

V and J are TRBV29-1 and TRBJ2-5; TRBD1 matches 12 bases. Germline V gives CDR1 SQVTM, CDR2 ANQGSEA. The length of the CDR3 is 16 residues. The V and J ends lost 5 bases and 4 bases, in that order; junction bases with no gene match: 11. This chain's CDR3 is CSVCGDRGRGGETQYF. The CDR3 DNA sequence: TGCAGCGTTTGTGGGGACAGGGGGCGCGGGGGAGAGACCCAGTACTTC.

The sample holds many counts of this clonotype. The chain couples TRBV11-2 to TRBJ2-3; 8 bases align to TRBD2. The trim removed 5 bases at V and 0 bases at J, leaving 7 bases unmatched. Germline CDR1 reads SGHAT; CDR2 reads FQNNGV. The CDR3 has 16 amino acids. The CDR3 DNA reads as TGTGCCAGCAGCCCCACTAGCGGAAGTAGCACAGATACGCAGTATTTT. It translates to CASSPTSGSSTDTQYF.

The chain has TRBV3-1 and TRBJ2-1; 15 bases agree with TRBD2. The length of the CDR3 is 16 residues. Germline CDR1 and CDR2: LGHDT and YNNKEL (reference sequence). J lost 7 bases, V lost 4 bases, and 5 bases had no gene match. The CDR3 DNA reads TGTGCCAGCAGCCGGGGACTAGCGGGAGGAGAAAATGAGCAGTTCTTC. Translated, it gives CASSRGLAGGENEQFF.

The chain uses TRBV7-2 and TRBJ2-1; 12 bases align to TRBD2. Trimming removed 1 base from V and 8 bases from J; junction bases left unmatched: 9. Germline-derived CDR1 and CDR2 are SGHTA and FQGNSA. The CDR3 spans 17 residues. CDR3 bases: TGTGCCAGCAGCTTAGACCCCGGACTAGCGGGAAGGCATGAGCAGTTCTTC. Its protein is CASSLDPGLAGRHEQFF.

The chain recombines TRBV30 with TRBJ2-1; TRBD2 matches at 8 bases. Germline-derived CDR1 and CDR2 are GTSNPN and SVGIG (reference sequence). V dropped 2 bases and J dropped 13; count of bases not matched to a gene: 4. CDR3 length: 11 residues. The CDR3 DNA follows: TGTGCCTGGAGTCTGACTAGCGACCAGTTCTTC. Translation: CAWSLTSDQFF.

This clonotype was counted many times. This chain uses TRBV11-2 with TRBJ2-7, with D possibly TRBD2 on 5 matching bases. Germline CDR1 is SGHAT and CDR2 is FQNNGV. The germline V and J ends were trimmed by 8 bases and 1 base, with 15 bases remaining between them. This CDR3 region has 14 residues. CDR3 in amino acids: CASVVRGSSYEQYF. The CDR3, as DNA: TGTGCCAGCGTTGTTCGAGGGAGTTCCTACGAGCAGTACTTC. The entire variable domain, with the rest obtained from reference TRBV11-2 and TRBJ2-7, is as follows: EAGVAQSPRYKIIEKRQSVAFWCNPISGHATLYWYQQILGQGPKLLIQFQNNGVVDDSQLPKDRFSAERLKGVDSTLKIQPAKLEDSAVYLCASVVRGSSYEQYFGPGTRLTVT.